The following is a TCR beta chain sequence with its context. Antigen: not known. This specimen belongs to a study of T cell repertoires in cytomegalovirus infection. Study summary: From public TCR beta signatures came an indication of both CMV infection and matching HLA type. Study-wide findings and caveats: The study found HLA-C-restricted CMV-specific TCR beta clonotypes dominating the ex vivo response. Using cumulative public TCR beta family frequency, the authors identified those who carried CMV together with the relevant HLA.

The CDR3 spans 15 residues. CDR1 and CDR2 from the germline V gene are SGHTA and FQGTGA. V lost 2 bases and J 0 bases, leaving 11 bases between the germline ends. TCRdb re-analysed the reads in MiXCR, keeping a single row per CDR3 protein. The sample shows a few hundred thousand distinct CDR3 sequences, 9.5% of them seen only once. V and J are TRBV7-3 and TRBJ2-7; D may be TRBD2 (6 bases). Sequences were obtained from PBMCs. The clonotype was recovered from a human donor in good health (CMV status not recorded). Some clones in this sample may be carry-over from other donors' samples. In nucleotides, the CDR3 is TGTGCCAGCAGCTTACTCGCGGGACTCTCCTACGAGCAGTACTTC. Translating it yields CASSLLAGLSYEQYF. The variable domain in full, completed from reference TRBV7-3 and TRBJ2-7, reads GAGVSQTPSNKVTEKGKYVELRCDPISGHTALYWYRQSLGQGPEFLIYFQGTGAADDSGLPNDRFFAVRPEGSVSTLKIQRTERGDSAVYLCASSLLAGLSYEQYFGPGTRLTVT.